This record looks at one TCR beta chain sequence and its context. This CDR3 contains 15 residues. V was pared by 5 bases and J by 7 bases, with 17 bases between. Germline V gene sequence: CDR1 LNHDA, CDR2 SQIVND (reference sequence). The assay was immunoSEQ multiplex PCR, and TCRdb's table has in-frame clones only and misses some. This table holds around 110,000 clones, about 88% found once. The data originate from a study of control samples from healthy donors and cancer patients. The TCR was taken from a woman in her 70s in good health. The chain couples TRBV19 to TRBJ1-4; tentatively, D is TRBD1 (6 bases). The source material was blood. In DNA, the CDR3 is TGTGCCAGTAGTCTTGCAACGGGACACCCTGAAAAACTGTTTTTT. It is translated as CASSLATGHPEKLFF.